This T cell receptor (beta chain) appears in the sequencing data of a study of a mutant IDH1 vaccine in newly diagnosed glioma. Study-level background: Males made up 62.5% and females about 40% of treated patients, whose mean age was approximately 40 years. Every participant had undergone radiotherapy, temozolomide, or both before, and most underwent both. Study-wide results and limits: Altogether, 93.3% of patients exhibited vaccine-induced immune responses.

On this clone: As yet, its antigen is unknown.

Some clones are missing from TCRdb's copy, which holds only in-frame ones; the method was immunoSEQ multiplex PCR. The table records tens of thousands of clones, 70% to 80% of them present only once. Specified time point: week 35, safety follow-up. The study gave 300 ug of mutant IDH1 20-mer peptide per vaccine dose, with topical imiquimod. The germline gives CDR1 SNHLY, CDR2 FYNNEI. V was cut by 7 bases and J by 0 bases, with 9 bases left in between. The CDR3 contains 14 residues. The source of this sequence is a man aged 35-49 years with glioma. The source material was PBMCs, sampled from a glioma patient whose treatment included an IDH1 peptide vaccine. The chain couples TRBV2 to TRBJ2-2; D remains ambiguous. DNA for the CDR3: TGTGCCAGCAAGAGGATCGCGAACACCGGGGAGCTGTTTTTT. Translating it yields CASKRIANTGELFF.